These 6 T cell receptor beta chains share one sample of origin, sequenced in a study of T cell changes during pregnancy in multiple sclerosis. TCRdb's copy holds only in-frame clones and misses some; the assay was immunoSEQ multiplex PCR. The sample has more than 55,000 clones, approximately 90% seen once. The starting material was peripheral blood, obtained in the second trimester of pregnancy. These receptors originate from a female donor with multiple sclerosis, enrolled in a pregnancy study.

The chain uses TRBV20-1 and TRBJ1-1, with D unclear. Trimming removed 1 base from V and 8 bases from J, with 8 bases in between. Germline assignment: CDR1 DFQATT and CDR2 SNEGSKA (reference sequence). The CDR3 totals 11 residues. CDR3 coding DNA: TGCAGTGCTAGAGGATGGGCGGAAGCTTTCTTT. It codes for CSARGWAEAFF.

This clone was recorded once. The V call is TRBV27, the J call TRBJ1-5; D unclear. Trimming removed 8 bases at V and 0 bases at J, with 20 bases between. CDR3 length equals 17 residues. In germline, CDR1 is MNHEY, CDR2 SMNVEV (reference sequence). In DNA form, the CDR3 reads TGTGCCAGCGGTAACAGACAAGCTTCTTATAGCAATCAGCCCCAGCATTTT. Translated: CASGNRQASYSNQPQHF.

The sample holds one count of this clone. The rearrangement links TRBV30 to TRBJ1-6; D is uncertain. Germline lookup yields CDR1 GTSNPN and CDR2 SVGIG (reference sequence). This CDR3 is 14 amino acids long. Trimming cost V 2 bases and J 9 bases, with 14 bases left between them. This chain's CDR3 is CAWSTSGGSSPLHF. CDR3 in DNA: TGTGCCTGGAGTACCTCAGGTGGTAGTTCACCCCTCCACTTT.

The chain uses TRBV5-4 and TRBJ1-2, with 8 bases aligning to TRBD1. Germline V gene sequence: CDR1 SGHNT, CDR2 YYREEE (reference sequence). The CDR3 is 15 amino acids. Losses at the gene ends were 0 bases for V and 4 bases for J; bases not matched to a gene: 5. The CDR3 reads CASSLVGTGLYGYTF. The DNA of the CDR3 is TGTGCCAGCAGCTTGGTGGGGACAGGACTCTATGGCTACACCTTC.

The CDR3 nucleotides read TGTGCCAGCAGCCCCGGGACAGTACGATATAATTCACCCCTCCACTTT. Its translation is CASSPGTVRYNSPLHF. The rearrangement joins TRBV6-6 to TRBJ1-6; 7 nucleotides line up with TRBD1. The CDR3 is 16 residues long. The trim removed 6 bases at V and 4 bases at J, leaving 9 bases unmatched. CDR1 and CDR2 (germline): MNHNY, SVGAGI (reference sequence).

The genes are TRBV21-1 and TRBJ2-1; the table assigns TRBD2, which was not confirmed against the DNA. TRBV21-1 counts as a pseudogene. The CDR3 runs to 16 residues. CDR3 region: CASSPWRGGSYNEQFF. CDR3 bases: TGTGCCAGCAGCCCGTGGAGGGGAGGGTCCTACAATGAGCAGTTCTTC.